These 29 T cell receptor beta chains share one sample of origin, sequenced in a study of vaccination and CD4 T cells after COVID-19. Their cognate antigens are unknown. Treatment reported: roughly nine-day PBMC culture with coronavirus spike peptide pools or control peptides (ViraFEST assay). CD4+ T cells that had been cultured provided DNA sequenced with the Oncomine TCR Beta short-read assay. MiXCR, run by TCRdb on the PCR reads, gives a single entry per CDR3 protein. This table has about 15,000 distinct CDR3 sequences, about 40% appearing once. The sample taken for sequencing was cultured CD4+ T cells from blood. These receptors all come from a human donor with COVID-19.

This clonotype was seen a handful of times. The chain uses TRBV20-1 and TRBJ1-2; D not certain. The CDR3 runs to 13 residues. Per the germline V gene, CDR1 is DFQATT and CDR2 is SNEGSKA (reference sequence). V lost 1 base and J 6 bases, leaving 12 bases between the germline ends. The CDR3 coding sequence is TGCAGTGCTAGAGCATCGCGGCTACATGGCTACACCTTC. Translated, it gives CSARASRLHGYTF.

This clonotype showed up just a few times. The CDR3 region has the DNA TGTGCCAGCAGCTTAGGGTCGGGGACTAAAGAGACCCAGTACTTC. Its translation is CASSLGSGTKETQYF. The V call is TRBV7-9, the J call TRBJ2-5; 7 nucleotides line up with TRBD2. The CDR3 sequence is 15 residues long. With 1 base clipped from V and 3 bases from J, the junction kept 5 bases outside the gene matches. In germline, CDR1 is SEHNR, CDR2 FQNEAQ (reference sequence).

A few counts support this clonotype. The chain joins TRBV6-1 to TRBJ1-4; no definite D call. The germline CDR1 and CDR2 sequences are MNHNS and SASEGT. CDR3 length: 12 amino acids. V was pared by 7 bases and J by 4 bases, with 7 bases between. As DNA, the CDR3 is TGTGCCAGCATCTTCAGTAATGAAAAACTGTTTTTT. Protein sequence: CASIFSNEKLFF.

The V gene is TRBV6-1, the J gene TRBJ1-6; TRBD1 matches at 7 bases. Germline lookup yields CDR1 MNHNS and CDR2 SASEGT. The V segment lost 6 bases and the J segment 0 bases; nucleotides outside the gene matches: 5. This CDR3 has 16 amino acids. CDR3 DNA: TGTGCCAGCAGCCGGGGACAGAGCTCCTATAATTCACCCCTCCACTTT. It codes for CASSRGQSSYNSPLHF.

The chain carries TRBV6-1 and TRBJ1-1; TRBD1 might be the D (6 bases). Germline assignment: CDR1 MNHNS and CDR2 SASEGT. The CDR3 runs 18 residues. V lost 2 bases and J 4 bases, leaving 23 bases between the germline ends. The CDR3 is CASSEFVSGARGPTEAFF. In nucleotides, the CDR3 is TGTGCCAGCAGTGAATTCGTGTCAGGGGCCCGCGGTCCCACTGAAGCTTTCTTT.

The chain employs TRBV10-1 and TRBJ2-5; possible D gene TRBD2, 6 bases. The CDR3 runs to 15 residues. The V and J ends lost 1 base and 6 bases respectively, with 15 bases between them. Germline CDR1 WNHNN, CDR2 SYGVQD (reference sequence). The chain's CDR3 is CASSEFMEGSKTQYF. CDR3 DNA: TGCGCCAGCAGTGAGTTCATGGAGGGGTCGAAGACCCAGTACTTC.

This clonotype was observed once. The chain is built from TRBV20-1 and TRBJ1-6, with a possible D match to TRBD1 (6 bases). This CDR3 is 17 amino acids long. Germline values: CDR1 DFQATT, CDR2 SNEGSKA (reference sequence). The V gene lost 0 bases and the J gene lost 7 bases, with 19 bases spanning the gap. The CDR3: CSARDPTGRPLNSPLHF. Here the CDR3 DNA reads TGCAGTGCTAGAGATCCTACAGGGAGGCCCCTAAATTCACCCCTCCACTTT.

The V gene is TRBV20-1, the J gene TRBJ1-5; D unclear. Germline values: CDR1 DFQATT, CDR2 SNEGSKA (reference sequence). Between the trimmed V and J ends, which lost 0 bases and 2 bases, there was a span of 8 bases. This CDR3 contains 14 residues. The CDR3 DNA reads TGCAGTGCTAGAGATTCAAGGGGCAATCAGCCCCAGCATTTT. This gives the protein CSARDSRGNQPQHF.

This clonotype was observed a handful of times. The V gene is TRBV20-1, the J gene TRBJ1-1, with a possible D match to TRBD1 (6 bases). CDR1 is DFQATT and CDR2 is SNEGSKA in the germline V gene (reference sequence). V shed 1 base and J shed 5 bases, with 14 bases lying between them. CDR3 length equals 14 residues. CDR3 in DNA: TGCAGTGCTAGAGTCCCAGGGGAAGGGACTGAAGCTTTCTTT. As protein: CSARVPGEGTEAFF.

This clonotype was seen a handful of times. The chain combines TRBV2 with TRBJ2-3; D possibly matches TRBD1 or TRBD2 (5 bases each). With 6 bases removed from V and 5 bases from J, the gap between germline ends came to 18 bases. Germline V CDR1 and CDR2: SNHLY, FYNNEI. The CDR3 has 15 residues. In DNA, the CDR3 is TGTGCCAGCAGCCCCCAGGGAGTAGGAGGAGATACGCAGTATTTT. Amino acids: CASSPQGVGGDTQYF. The whole variable domain, remainder taken from reference TRBV2 and TRBJ2-3, is EPEVTQTPSHQVTQMGQEVILRCVPISNHLYFYWYRQILGQKVEFLVSFYNNEISEKSEIFDDQFSVERPDGSNFTLKIRSTKLEDSAMYFCASSPQGVGGDTQYFGPGTRLTVL.

This clonotype was recorded a few times. The chain employs TRBV7-2 and TRBJ2-3; 7 nucleotides align to TRBD2. J gave up 2 bases and V 3 bases, and 14 bases lay outside the gene matches. There are 18 residues in the CDR3. Germline CDR1 is SGHTA and CDR2 is FQGNSA. In nucleotides, the CDR3 is TGTGCCAGCAGCTTTTACTATAGCGGGTCAAGCTTCACAGATACGCAGTATTTT. It encodes CASSFYYSGSSFTDTQYF.

The chain couples TRBV28 to TRBJ2-3; D possibly uses TRBD1 or TRBD2 (5 bases each). CDR3 size: 11 residues. From germline, CDR1 is MDHEN and CDR2 SYDVKM. Trimming pared 6 bases from V and 4 bases from J, leaving 5 bases between. CDR3 region: CASRGPDTQYF. CDR3 sequence (DNA): TGTGCCAGCAGGGGACCAGATACGCAGTATTTT.

This clonotype was observed a single time. The chain employs TRBV19 and TRBJ2-1, with 7 bases matching TRBD2. The CDR3 is 15 residues long. Per the germline V gene, CDR1 is LNHDA and CDR2 is SQIVND (reference sequence). V shed 3 bases and J 4 bases; nucleotides not matched to a gene: 6. This chain's CDR3 is CASSIPRGGYNEQFF. The CDR3 DNA is TGTGCCAGTAGTATCCCTCGCGGGGGTTACAATGAGCAGTTCTTC.

The rearrangement joins TRBV15 to TRBJ2-5; TRBD2 matches 7 bases. This CDR3 spans 16 amino acids. J gave up 4 bases and V 0 bases, and 8 bases lay outside the gene matches. Looked up from germline, CDR1 is LNHNV and CDR2 is YYDKDF (reference sequence). CDR3 region: CATSRDLSGGTETQYF. CDR3 nucleotides: TGTGCCACCAGCAGAGATCTCTCGGGGGGAACAGAGACCCAGTACTTC.

This clonotype was counted between two and nine times. The chain combines TRBV2 with TRBJ1-1; perhaps TRBD1 as D (5 bases). The CDR3 spans 14 residues. Germline V gene data show CDR1 as SNHLY and CDR2 as FYNNEI. The V and J ends lost 2 bases and 0 bases respectively, with 7 bases between them. CDR3 protein: CASSEWGMNTEAFF. CDR3 nucleotides: TGTGCCAGCAGTGAATGGGGGATGAACACTGAAGCTTTCTTT.

The V call is TRBV12-3 or TRBV12-4, the J call TRBJ1-2; tentative D call: TRBD1 (6 bases). The CDR3 extends over 14 amino acids. Trimming pared 3 bases from V and 7 bases from J, leaving 15 bases between. The CDR3 sequence is CASSFSGGLGGYTF. CDR3 sequence (DNA): TGTGCCAGCAGTTTCTCCGGGGGCCTGGGTGGCTACACCTTC.

This chain links TRBV5-1 with TRBJ2-2, with 9 bases that match TRBD1. The CDR3 has 14 residues. The V segment lost 4 bases and the J segment 6 bases; nucleotides outside the gene matches: 4. Germline CDR1 is SGHRS and CDR2 is YFSETQ. As DNA, the CDR3 is TGCGCCAGCAGCCTCACAGGGGGCCCCGGGGAGCTGTTTTTT. It encodes CASSLTGGPGELFF.

Comment on this clonotype: An end of the junction differs from the germline gene, which may be a read error. This chain links TRBV27 with TRBJ1-2; 10 bases line up with TRBD1. Germline lookup yields CDR1 MNHEY and CDR2 SMNVEV (reference sequence). This CDR3 has 13 amino acids. CDR3 sequence (DNA): TGCACCAGCAGTTTAGGGACAGGGGATGGCTACACCTTC. Its protein is CTSSLGTGDGYTF.

By its share, this clonotype is medium-sized (0.01 to 0.1%). The chain couples TRBV6-1 to TRBJ1-1; D is uncertain. There are 16 residues in the CDR3. Trimming stripped 5 bases from V and 1 base from J, with 17 bases between. Germline-derived CDR1 and CDR2 are MNHNS and SASEGT. The CDR3 DNA is TGTGCCAGCAGTCGAGACCGCCCGGAGGGGAACACTGAAGCTTTCTTT. Its translation is CASSRDRPEGNTEAFF.

This chain joins TRBV11-1 and TRBJ1-2, with D tentatively TRBD1 (5 bases). Looked up from germline, CDR1 is SGHAT and CDR2 is FQDESV (reference sequence). The CDR3 is 15 amino acids. Trimming pared 4 bases from V and 2 bases from J, leaving 14 bases between. This CDR3 is CASSSPGTGNYGYTF. As DNA, the CDR3 is TGTGCCAGCAGCTCCCCCGGGACCGGGAACTATGGCTACACCTTC.

The J gene is TRBJ2-6, the V gene TRBV24-1, with unresolved D. CDR3 length equals 16 residues. Trimming stripped 2 bases from V and 3 bases from J, with 10 bases between. The germline V gene encodes CDR1 KGHDR and CDR2 SFDVKD. The CDR3 sequence: CATSDSGSLGANVLTF. In nucleotides, the CDR3 is TGTGCCACCAGTGATTCGGGTAGTCTTGGGGCCAACGTCCTGACTTTC.

The rearrangement uses TRBV19 and TRBJ1-2; D call uncertain. The germline V and J ends were trimmed by 6 bases and 2 bases, with 10 bases remaining between them. This CDR3 comprises 13 residues. Germline CDR1 is LNHDA and CDR2 is SQIVND (reference sequence). The CDR3 spells CASSGGFNYGYTF. The CDR3 DNA reads TGTGCCAGTAGCGGAGGGTTCAACTATGGCTACACCTTC. The full variable domain, with the rest looked up from reference TRBV19 and TRBJ1-2, is DGGITQSPKYLFRKEGQNVTLSCEQNLNHDAMYWYRQDPGQGLRLIYYSQIVNDFQKGDIAEGYSVSREKKESFPLTVTSAQKNPTAFYLCASSGGFNYGYTFGSGTRLTVV.

The chain recombines TRBV19 with TRBJ1-4, with D uncertain. CDR1 and CDR2 (germline): LNHDA, SQIVND (reference sequence). CDR3 length: 17 residues. Trimming took 4 bases from V and 3 from J, leaving 18 bases between them. The CDR3 DNA sequence: TGTGCCAGTAGTACCAATTCAGGACGGACTCCTAATGAAAAACTGTTTTTT. Amino acids: CASSTNSGRTPNEKLFF. The entire variable domain, with the rest obtained from reference TRBV19 and TRBJ1-4, is as follows: DGGITQSPKYLFRKEGQNVTLSCEQNLNHDAMYWYRQDPGQGLRLIYYSQIVNDFQKGDIAEGYSVSREKKESFPLTVTSAQKNPTAFYLCASSTNSGRTPNEKLFFGSGTQLSVL.

This clonotype was recorded a few times. The rearrangement joins TRBV27 to TRBJ2-3; 11 bases are shared with TRBD1. This CDR3 spans 14 amino acids. In germline, CDR1 is MNHEY, CDR2 SMNVEV (reference sequence). The V and J ends lost 5 bases and 4 bases, in that order; junction bases with no gene match: 2. The CDR3 sequence: CASSRTGGADTQYF. In DNA form, the CDR3 reads TGTGCCAGCAGTAGGACAGGGGGCGCAGATACGCAGTATTTT.

This CDR3 is CASSINSYRYGYTF. In DNA, the CDR3 is TGTGCCAGTAGTATCAACAGCTACCGGTATGGCTACACCTTC. This chain uses TRBV19 with TRBJ1-2; the D is unclear. CDR3 length: 14 amino acids. V was pared by 3 bases and J by 5 bases, with 13 bases between. In germline, CDR1 is LNHDA, CDR2 SQIVND (reference sequence).

This sequence joins TRBV6-1 and TRBJ2-3; a possible D gene is TRBD2 (7 bases). The V and J ends lost 5 bases and 5 bases respectively, with 14 bases between them. Germline V gives CDR1 MNHNS, CDR2 SASEGT. The CDR3 is 14 residues long. CDR3: CASSKGGVEDTQYF. CDR3 DNA sequence: TGTGCCAGCAGTAAAGGGGGGGTTGAAGATACGCAGTATTTT.

The CDR3 here is CASSGTGGRTEAFF. The CDR3 DNA follows: TGTGCCAGCAGCGGCACAGGGGGCCGAACTGAAGCTTTCTTT. The chain combines TRBV11-2 with TRBJ1-1, with 9 bases identical to TRBD1. The V and J ends lost 5 bases and 5 bases, in that order; junction bases with no gene match: 6. Germline values: CDR1 SGHAT, CDR2 FQNNGV. The CDR3 runs to 14 residues.

This clonotype came up a few times. The chain has TRBV6-1 and TRBJ1-2, with D uncertain. Trimming cost V 5 bases and J 11 bases, with 15 bases left between them. Germline CDR1 is MNHNS and CDR2 is SASEGT. CDR3 length: 12 residues. The CDR3 sequence: CASSQRLIDYTF. The CDR3 bases are TGTGCCAGCAGTCAACGCCTTATAGATTACACCTTC.

V is TRBV14 and J is TRBJ2-3; 8 nucleotides agree with TRBD1. The CDR3 covers 18 residues. CDR1 is SGHDN, CDR2 FVKESK, per germline. The junction had 12 bases not matched to a gene; V was cut back by 4 bases and J by 0 bases. CDR3 bases: TGTGCCAGCAGCCCTCAGGGGGCTTTGACCGCTAGCACAGATACGCAGTATTTT. Translation: CASSPQGALTASTDTQYF.